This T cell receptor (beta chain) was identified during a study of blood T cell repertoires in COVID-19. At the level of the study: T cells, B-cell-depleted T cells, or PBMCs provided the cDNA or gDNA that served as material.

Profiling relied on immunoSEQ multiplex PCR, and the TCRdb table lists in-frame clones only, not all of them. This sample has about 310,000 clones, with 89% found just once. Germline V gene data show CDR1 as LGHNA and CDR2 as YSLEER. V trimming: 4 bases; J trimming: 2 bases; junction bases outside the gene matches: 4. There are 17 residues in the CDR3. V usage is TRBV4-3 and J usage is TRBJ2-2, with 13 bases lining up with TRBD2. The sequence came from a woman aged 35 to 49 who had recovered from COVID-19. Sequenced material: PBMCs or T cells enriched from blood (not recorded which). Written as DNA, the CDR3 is TGCGCCAGCAGCCGGAGGACTAGCGGGGGAAACACCGGGGAGCTGTTTTTT. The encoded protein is CASSRRTSGGNTGELFF.